This T cell receptor beta chain was found in a study of CD8 T cells in ankylosing spondylitis. TCRdb re-called the 5' RACE reads with MiXCR, one entry per CDR3 protein. This table has 200,000 or so distinct CDR3 sequences, roughly 24% appearing once. The specimen was blood, either unsorted or a sorted T cell fraction (not recorded which). The receptor was derived from a male donor with ankylosing spondylitis or in good health (not recorded which).

The CDR3 coding sequence is TGCGCCAGCAGCCCGGCGGGGGGCTCGGAGACCCAGTACTTC. It is translated as CASSPAGGSETQYF. The chain recombines TRBV5-1 with TRBJ2-5, with 8 bases identical to TRBD2. The CDR3 is made up of 14 amino acids. Germline CDR1 SGHRS, CDR2 YFSETQ. J gave up 5 bases and V 4 bases, and 7 bases lay outside the gene matches.